One sample yielded the 11 T cell receptor beta chains listed below, sequenced in a study of cytomegalovirus exposure and HLA in healthy donors. Method: immunoSEQ multiplex PCR; TCRdb's copy keeps in-frame clones and lacks some. This sample has about 220,000 clones, with just over 85% found just once. Input material: PBMCs. The source of these receptors is a woman between 18 and 30 years old in good health and CMV-seronegative.

The V and J genes are TRBV28 and TRBJ2-1, with 11 bases that match TRBD2. With 3 bases clipped from V and 2 bases from J, the junction kept 0 bases outside the gene matches. The CDR3 length is 15 residues. CDR1 is MDHEN and CDR2 is SYDVKM in the germline V gene. CDR3 amino acids: CASSFSGRAYNEQFF. The CDR3 nucleotides read TGTGCCAGCAGTTTTAGCGGGAGGGCCTACAATGAGCAGTTCTTC. Supplemented by reference TRBV28 and TRBJ2-1, the full variable domain reads DVKVTQSSRYLVKRTGEKVFLECVQDMDHENMFWYRQDPGLGLRLIYFSYDVKMKEKGDIPEGYSVSREKKERFSLILESASTNQTSMYLCASSFSGRAYNEQFFGPGTRLTVL.

The chain combines TRBV28 with TRBJ1-5, with TRBD1 as a possible D gene (5 bases). Per germline, CDR1 MDHEN and CDR2 SYDVKM. V lost 5 bases to trimming and J lost 10 bases, with 21 bases between them. The CDR3 extends over 15 amino acids. The CDR3 loop reads CASSPYQGSSPPQHF. The CDR3 nucleotides are TGTGCCAGCAGTCCTTATCAGGGATCCAGTCCACCCCAGCATTTT.

The chain links TRBV27 to TRBJ2-1; D perhaps matches TRBD1 (6 bases). Germline V gene lookup returns CDR1 MNHEY and CDR2 SMNVEV (reference sequence). The CDR3 contains 15 residues. Trimming cost V 4 bases and J 8 bases, with 18 bases left between them. The CDR3 bases are TGTGCCAGCAGTTCTTCAGGGGTGGTATCAGATGAGCAGTTCTTC. Amino acid sequence: CASSSSGVVSDEQFF.

The CDR3 loop reads CASSPGTGLGEQYF. CDR3 coding DNA: TGTGCCAGCAGCCCGGGGACAGGGCTCGGCGAGCAGTACTTC. The chain employs TRBV7-2 and TRBJ2-7; 9 bases agree with TRBD1. J gave up 6 bases and V 5 bases, and 8 bases lay outside the gene matches. Germline CDR1 and CDR2: SGHTA and FQGNSA. The CDR3 covers 14 residues.

The table lists this clone with a count of one. The rearrangement joins TRBV9 to TRBJ2-5; 7 bases line up with TRBD2. This CDR3 region has 15 residues. The V gene's germline CDR1 is SGDLS and CDR2 YYNGEE. V lost 0 bases and J lost 2; bases outside the gene matches: 4. Here the CDR3 reads CASSVGGSQQETQYF. The CDR3 DNA sequence: TGTGCCAGCAGCGTAGGCGGGAGTCAGCAAGAGACCCAGTACTTC.

The chain carries TRBV4-2 and TRBJ1-3, with D possibly being TRBD1 (5 bases). Germline V gene data show CDR1 as LGHNA and CDR2 as YNFKEQ. The CDR3 has 15 amino acids. With 1 base removed from V and 4 bases from J, the gap between germline ends came to 11 bases. The CDR3 is CASSQVGGNGNTIYF. The DNA of the CDR3 is TGTGCCAGCAGCCAAGTCGGGGGGAACGGAAACACCATATATTTT.

In this sample, this clone turned up once. The chain is built from TRBV2 and TRBJ2-3; TRBD2 matches 8 bases. With 3 bases clipped from V and 8 bases from J, the junction kept 13 bases outside the gene matches. The CDR3 extends over 16 amino acids. Germline V gives CDR1 SNHLY, CDR2 FYNNEI. The CDR3, as DNA: TGTGCCAGCAGTGAGGAGGCGGGAGGTCTCTCGGGTACGCAGTATTTT. Its protein is CASSEEAGGLSGTQYF.

This chain joins TRBV10-3 and TRBJ2-2; D is uncertain. Trimming shortened V by 11 bases and J by 0 bases, and 4 bases separated the two germline ends. Germline CDR1 is ENHRY and CDR2 is SYGVKD. This CDR3 is built from 11 residues. DNA for the CDR3: TGTGCCTCTACGAACACCGGGGAGCTGTTTTTT. The encoded protein is CASTNTGELFF.

This chain joins TRBV5-6 and TRBJ1-3, with D unclear. The CDR3 is 16 residues long. Trimming cost V 6 bases and J 5 bases, with 21 bases left between them. The V gene's germline CDR1 is SGHDT and CDR2 YYEEEE. In DNA form, the CDR3 reads TGTGCCAGCACACGGCGCTCGCAGGTTAGAAGAAACACCATATATTTT. It yields the protein CASTRRSQVRRNTIYF.

CDR3 coding DNA: TGTGCCAGCAGCTCGGGACAGCAGTATGGCTACACCTTC. This encodes CASSSGQQYGYTF. V is TRBV5-4 and J is TRBJ1-2, with 7 positions matching TRBD1. The V and J ends lost 3 bases and 5 bases, in that order; junction bases with no gene match: 4. CDR1 and CDR2 from the germline V gene are SGHNT and YYREEE (reference sequence). The CDR3 spans 13 residues.

The chain links TRBV5-4 to TRBJ2-5; 7 bases match TRBD2. Germline assignment: CDR1 SGHNT and CDR2 YYREEE (reference sequence). V gave up 4 bases and J gave up 5 bases; unmatched junction bases: 8. The CDR3 totals 14 residues. The DNA of the CDR3 is TGTGCCAGCAGCGGGGGTTGGGGGGGGGAGACCCAGTACTTC. Its protein is CASSGGWGGETQYF.